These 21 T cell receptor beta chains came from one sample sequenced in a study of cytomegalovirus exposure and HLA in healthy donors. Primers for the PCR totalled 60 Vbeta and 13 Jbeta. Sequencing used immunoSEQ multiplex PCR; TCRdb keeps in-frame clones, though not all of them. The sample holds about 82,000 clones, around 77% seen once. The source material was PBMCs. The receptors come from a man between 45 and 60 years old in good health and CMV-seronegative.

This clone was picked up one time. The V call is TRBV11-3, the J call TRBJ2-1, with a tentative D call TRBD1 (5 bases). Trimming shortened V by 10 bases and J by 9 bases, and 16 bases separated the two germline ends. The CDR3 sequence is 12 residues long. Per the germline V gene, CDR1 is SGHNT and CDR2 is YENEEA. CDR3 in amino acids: CATGQANSEQFF. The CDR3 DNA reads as TGTGCCACAGGGCAAGCTAATAGTGAGCAGTTCTTC.

The CDR3 loop is CASSKAQKGPEDEQFF. CDR3 DNA sequence: TGTGCCAGCAGCAAAGCGCAGAAGGGGCCGGAAGATGAGCAGTTCTTC. The chain employs TRBV21-1 and TRBJ2-1; whether TRBD1, the table's D call, matches the DNA was not checked. TRBV21-1 is termed a pseudogene. The CDR3 loop spans 16 amino acids.

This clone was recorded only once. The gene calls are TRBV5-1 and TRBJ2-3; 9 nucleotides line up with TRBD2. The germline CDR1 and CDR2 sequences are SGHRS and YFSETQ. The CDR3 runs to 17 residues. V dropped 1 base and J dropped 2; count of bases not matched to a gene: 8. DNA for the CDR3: TGCGCCAGCAGCTTGTCCCGACTAGCGGCTCTCACAGATACGCAGTATTTT. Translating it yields CASSLSRLAALTDTQYF.

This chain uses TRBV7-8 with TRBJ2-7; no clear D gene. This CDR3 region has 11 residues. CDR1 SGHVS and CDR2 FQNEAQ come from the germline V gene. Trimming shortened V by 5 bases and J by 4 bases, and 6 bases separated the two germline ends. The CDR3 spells CASSPNYEQYF. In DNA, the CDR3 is TGTGCCAGCAGCCCAAATTACGAGCAGTACTTC.

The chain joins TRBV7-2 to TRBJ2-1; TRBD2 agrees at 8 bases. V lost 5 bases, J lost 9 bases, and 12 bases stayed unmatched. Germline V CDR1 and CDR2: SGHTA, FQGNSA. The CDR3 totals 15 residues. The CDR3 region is CASSPQGLGKGEQFF. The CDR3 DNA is TGTGCCAGCAGCCCCCAGGGACTAGGGAAGGGTGAGCAGTTCTTC.

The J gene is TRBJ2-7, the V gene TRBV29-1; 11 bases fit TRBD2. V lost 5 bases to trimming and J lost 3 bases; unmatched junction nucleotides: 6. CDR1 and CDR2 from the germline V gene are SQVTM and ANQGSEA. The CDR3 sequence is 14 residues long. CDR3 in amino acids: CSVTGLAANYEQYF. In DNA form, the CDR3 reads TGCAGCGTTACGGGACTAGCGGCGAACTACGAGCAGTACTTC.

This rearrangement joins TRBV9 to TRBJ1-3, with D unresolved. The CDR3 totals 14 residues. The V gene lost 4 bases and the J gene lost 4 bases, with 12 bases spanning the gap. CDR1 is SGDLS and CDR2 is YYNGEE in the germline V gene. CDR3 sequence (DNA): TGTGCCAGCAGCCAACAGTATGCCGGAAACACCATATATTTT. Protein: CASSQQYAGNTIYF.

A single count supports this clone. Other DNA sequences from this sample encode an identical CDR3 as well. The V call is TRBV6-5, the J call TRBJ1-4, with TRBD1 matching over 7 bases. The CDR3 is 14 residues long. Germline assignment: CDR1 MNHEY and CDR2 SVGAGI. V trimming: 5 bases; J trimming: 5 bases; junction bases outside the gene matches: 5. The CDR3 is CASSTGDRNEKLFF. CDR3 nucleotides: TGTGCCAGCAGTACAGGGGACCGAAATGAAAAACTGTTTTTT.

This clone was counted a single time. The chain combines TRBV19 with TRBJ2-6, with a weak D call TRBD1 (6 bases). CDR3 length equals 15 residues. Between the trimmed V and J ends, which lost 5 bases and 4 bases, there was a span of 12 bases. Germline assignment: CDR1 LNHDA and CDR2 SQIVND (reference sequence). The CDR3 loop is CASSDGGAGANVLTF. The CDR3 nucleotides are TGTGCCAGTAGTGATGGGGGCGCCGGGGCCAACGTCCTGACTTTC.

The CDR3 region has the DNA TGTGCCAGCAGCGAGTGGGGGGGGGCCAATCAGCCCCAGCATTTT. Protein sequence: CASSEWGGANQPQHF. This chain links TRBV9 with TRBJ1-5; tentatively, D is TRBD1 (6 bases). V was clipped by 3 bases and J by 3 bases, with 13 bases between them. Per the germline V gene, CDR1 is SGDLS and CDR2 is YYNGEE. The CDR3 is 15 residues long.

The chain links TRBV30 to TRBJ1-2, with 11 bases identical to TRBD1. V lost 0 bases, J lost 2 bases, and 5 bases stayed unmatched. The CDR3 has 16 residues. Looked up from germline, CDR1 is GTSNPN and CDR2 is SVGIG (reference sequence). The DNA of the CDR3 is TGTGCCTGGAGTGTACTTCGGACAGGGGGCAACTATGGCTACACCTTC. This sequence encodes CAWSVLRTGGNYGYTF.

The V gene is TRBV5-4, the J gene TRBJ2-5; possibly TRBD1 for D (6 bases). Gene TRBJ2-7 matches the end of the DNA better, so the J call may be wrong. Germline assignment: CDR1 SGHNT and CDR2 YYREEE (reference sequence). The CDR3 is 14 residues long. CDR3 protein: CASSLDRETYEQYF. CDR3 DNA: TGTGCCAGCAGCTTGGACAGGGAAACCTACGAGCAGTACTTC.

CDR3 DNA sequence: TGTGCCAGCAGCCCCCGCTGGGCGGGGCAAGAGACCCAGTACTTC. Translating it yields CASSPRWAGQETQYF. The genes are TRBV9 and TRBJ2-5; TRBD2 might be the D (6 bases). This CDR3 is built from 15 residues. Trimming took off 4 bases at V and 2 bases at J, with 15 bases between the two ends. Germline V gives CDR1 SGDLS, CDR2 YYNGEE.

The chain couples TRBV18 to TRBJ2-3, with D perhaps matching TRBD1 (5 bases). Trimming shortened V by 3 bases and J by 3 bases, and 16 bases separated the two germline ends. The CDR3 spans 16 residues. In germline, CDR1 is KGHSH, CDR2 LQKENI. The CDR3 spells CASSPTSGQGTDTQYF. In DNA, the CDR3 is TGTGCCAGCTCACCTACCTCCGGGCAGGGTACAGATACGCAGTATTTT.

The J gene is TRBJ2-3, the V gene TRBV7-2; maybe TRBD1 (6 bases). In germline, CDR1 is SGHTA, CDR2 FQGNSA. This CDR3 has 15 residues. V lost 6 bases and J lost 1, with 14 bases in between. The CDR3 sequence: CASRQQGTGTDTQYF. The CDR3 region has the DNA TGTGCCAGCAGACAACAGGGAACGGGCACAGATACGCAGTATTTT.

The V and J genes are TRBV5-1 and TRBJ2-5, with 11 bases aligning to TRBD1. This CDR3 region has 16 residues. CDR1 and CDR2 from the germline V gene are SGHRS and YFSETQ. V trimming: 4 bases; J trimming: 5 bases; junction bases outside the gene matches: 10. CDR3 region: CASSAGTGGFGETQYF. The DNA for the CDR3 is TGCGCCAGCAGCGCTGGGACAGGGGGTTTCGGTGAGACCCAGTACTTC.

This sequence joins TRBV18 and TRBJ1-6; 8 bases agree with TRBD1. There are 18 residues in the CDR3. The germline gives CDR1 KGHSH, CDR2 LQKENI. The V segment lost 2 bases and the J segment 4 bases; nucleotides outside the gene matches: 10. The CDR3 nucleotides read TGTGCCAGCTCACCATCAGGACAGGGCAACGGGTATAATTCACCCCTCCACTTT. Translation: CASSPSGQGNGYNSPLHF.

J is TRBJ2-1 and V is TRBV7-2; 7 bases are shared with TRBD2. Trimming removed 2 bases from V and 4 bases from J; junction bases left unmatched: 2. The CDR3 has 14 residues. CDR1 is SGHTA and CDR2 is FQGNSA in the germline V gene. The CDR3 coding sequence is TGTGCCAGCAGCTTAAACGGGGGGTACAATGAGCAGTTCTTC. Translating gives CASSLNGGYNEQFF. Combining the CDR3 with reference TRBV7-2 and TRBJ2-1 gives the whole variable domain GAGVSQSPSNKVTEKGKDVELRCDPISGHTALYWYRQSLGQGLEFLIYFQGNSAPDKSGLPSDRFSAERTGGSVSTLTIQRTQQEDSAVYLCASSLNGGYNEQFFGPGTRLTVL.

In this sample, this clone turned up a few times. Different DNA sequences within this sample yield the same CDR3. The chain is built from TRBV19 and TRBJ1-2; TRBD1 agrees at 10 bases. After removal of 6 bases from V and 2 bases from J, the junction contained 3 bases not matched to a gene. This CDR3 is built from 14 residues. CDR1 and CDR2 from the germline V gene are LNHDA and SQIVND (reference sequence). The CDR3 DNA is TGTGCCAGTAGCCGACAGGGGGCAAACTATGGCTACACCTTC. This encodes CASSRQGANYGYTF. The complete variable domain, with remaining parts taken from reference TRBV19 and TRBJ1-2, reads DGGITQSPKYLFRKEGQNVTLSCEQNLNHDAMYWYRQDPGQGLRLIYYSQIVNDFQKGDIAEGYSVSREKKESFPLTVTSAQKNPTAFYLCASSRQGANYGYTFGSGTRLTVV.

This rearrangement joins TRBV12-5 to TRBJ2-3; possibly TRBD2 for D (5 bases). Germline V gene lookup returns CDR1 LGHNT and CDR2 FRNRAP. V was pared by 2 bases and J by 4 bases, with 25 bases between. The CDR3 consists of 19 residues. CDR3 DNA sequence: TGTGCTAGTGGTTTGTATATAATCGGACTCCGACCGAAATCAGATACGCAGTATTTT. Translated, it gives CASGLYIIGLRPKSDTQYF. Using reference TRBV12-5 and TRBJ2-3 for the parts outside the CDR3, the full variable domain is DARVTQTPRHKVTEMGQEVTMRCQPILGHNTVFWYRQTMMQGLELLAYFRNRAPLDDSGMPKDRFSAEMPDATLATLKIQPSEPRDSAVYFCASGLYIIGLRPKSDTQYFGPGTRLTVL.

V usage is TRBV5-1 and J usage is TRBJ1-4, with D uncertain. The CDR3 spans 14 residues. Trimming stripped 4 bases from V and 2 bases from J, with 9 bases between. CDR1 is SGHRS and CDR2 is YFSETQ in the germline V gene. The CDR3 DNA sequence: TGCGCCAGCAGCAGAGACTCCACTAATGAAAAACTGTTTTTT. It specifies CASSRDSTNEKLFF.